The subject of this entry is one T cell receptor beta chain. Its cognate antigen is unknown. Sequencing was performed with immunoSEQ multiplex PCR; in TCRdb, only in-frame clones are kept and a portion is missing. This table has about 270,000 clones, 90% to 95% appearing once. The germline CDR1 and CDR2 sequences are SEHNR and FQNEAQ (reference sequence). The CDR3 has 14 amino acids. V lost 5 bases, J lost 4 bases, and 11 bases lay in between. The sample belongs to a study of T cell responses to AZD1222 COVID-19 vaccine. Overall study findings and caveats: At study baseline, merely roughly 6 AZD1222 recipients were seropositive. There were mostly white British donors and more females than males, and clonal diversity was possibly underestimated.

This receptor was obtained from an adult who received the AZD1222 COVID-19 vaccine. This specimen was peripheral blood, taken 28 days after the second AZD1222 dose. The V and J genes are TRBV7-9 and TRBJ2-2; TRBD1 is a possible D gene (6 bases). CDR3 DNA sequence: TGTGCCAGCAGCGCAGGGGCAACCACCGGGGAGCTGTTTTTT. The encoded protein is CASSAGATTGELFF.